Each of the 2 T cell receptor beta chains below was sequenced from the same sample in a study of shared clonotypes between healthy human individuals. Clones were read by immunoSEQ multiplex PCR, and TCRdb kept only the in-frame ones, dropping some. Among roughly 700,000 clones, about 74% were seen once, and the ten largest hold under 2%. Sequencing used memory CD4+ T cells sorted from blood. Subset of the sample: CD45RA-negative fraction. The source of these receptors is a woman aged 30 to 39 in good health.

The chain joins TRBV19 to TRBJ1-4; TRBD1 matches 7 bases. This CDR3 spans 15 amino acids. Germline V gives CDR1 LNHDA, CDR2 SQIVND (reference sequence). V was clipped by 4 bases and J by 4 bases; unmatched bases: 6. CDR3 region: CASSTDRAGNEKLFF. The DNA of the CDR3 is TGTGCCAGTAGTACCGACAGGGCGGGTAATGAAAAACTGTTTTTT.

J is TRBJ2-7 and V is TRBV7-9; 9 bases match TRBD2. The CDR3 has 15 residues. Germline-derived CDR1 and CDR2 are SEHNR and FQNEAQ (reference sequence). J was trimmed by 1 base and V by 7 bases; bases with no gene match: 8. The CDR3 here is CASTVGTSKSYEQYF. CDR3 bases: TGTGCCAGCACCGTTGGGACTAGCAAGTCCTACGAGCAGTACTTC.